This TCR beta chain was retrieved from a study of cytomegalovirus exposure and HLA in healthy donors. Study results and caveats: The Asian-associated ancestry cluster reportedly had fewer N-insertions than the approximately 670-donor mean in a later analysis. The authors later found HLA-associated TCR beta chains more clonally expanded than equally common others.

Vbeta (60) and Jbeta (13) primers were used in the PCR. Profiling relied on immunoSEQ multiplex PCR, and the TCRdb table lists in-frame clones only, not all of them. The repertoire holds roughly 130,000 clones, 80% seen once, with 1% in the top ten. In its sample, this clone was seen once. Its antigen is still unknown. The missing conserved phenylalanine or tryptophan at the end of this CDR3 makes a read error likely. The specimen sequenced was PBMCs. The receptor was derived from a man aged 35-49 years in good health and CMV-seronegative.

CDR3 loop: CASNIRGSYEKLFV. As DNA, the CDR3 is TGTGCCAGCAATATCAGGGGGTCTTATGAAAAACTGTTTGTT. The chain couples TRBV2 to TRBJ1-4; 7 bases map to TRBD1. Germline assignment: CDR1 SNHLY and CDR2 FYNNEI. The length of the CDR3 is 14 residues. V shed 7 bases, J shed 6 bases, and the junction held 8 bases outside the gene matches.